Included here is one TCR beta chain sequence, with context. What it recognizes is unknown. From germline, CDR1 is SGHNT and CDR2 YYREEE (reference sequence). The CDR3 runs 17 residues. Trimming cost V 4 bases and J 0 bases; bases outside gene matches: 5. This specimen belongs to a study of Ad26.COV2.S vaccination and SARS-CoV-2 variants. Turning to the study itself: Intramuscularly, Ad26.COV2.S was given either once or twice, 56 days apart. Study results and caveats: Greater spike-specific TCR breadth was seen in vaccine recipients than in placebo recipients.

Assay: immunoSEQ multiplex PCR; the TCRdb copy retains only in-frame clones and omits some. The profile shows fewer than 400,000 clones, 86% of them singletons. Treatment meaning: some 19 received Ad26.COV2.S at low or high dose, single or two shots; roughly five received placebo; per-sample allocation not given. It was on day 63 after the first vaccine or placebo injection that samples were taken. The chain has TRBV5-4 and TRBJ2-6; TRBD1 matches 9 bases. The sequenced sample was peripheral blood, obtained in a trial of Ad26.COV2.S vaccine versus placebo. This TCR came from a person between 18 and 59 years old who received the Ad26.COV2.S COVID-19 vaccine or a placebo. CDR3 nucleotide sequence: TGTGCCAGCAGCATCGGGACAGGGTTCTCTGGGGCCAACGTCCTGACTTTC. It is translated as CASSIGTGFSGANVLTF. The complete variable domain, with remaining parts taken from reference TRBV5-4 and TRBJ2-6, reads ETGVTQSPTHLIKTRGQQVTLRCSSQSGHNTVSWYQQALGQGPQFIFQYYREEENGRGNFPPRFSGLQFPNYSSELNVNALELDDSALYLCASSIGTGFSGANVLTFGAGSRLTVL.